This TCR beta chain was profiled in a study of T cell responses to AZD1222 COVID-19 vaccine. Study details: Pooled samples include second doses given at about 4 or 12 weeks. Study conclusions and caveats: Along spike, vaccine-associated CD4 TCRs were found throughout, with dominance at 160-218 and 743-854. Only 5 or 6 individuals given AZD1222 were seropositive at baseline. After two AZD1222 doses, spike-specific TCR breadth and depth rose versus day 0.

Germline values: CDR1 MNHEY, CDR2 SVGEGT. This CDR3 is built from 11 residues. The germline V and J ends were trimmed by 4 bases and 7 bases, with 7 bases remaining between them. Note on this clone: Its antigen is as yet unknown.

Clones were sequenced by immunoSEQ multiplex PCR, and TCRdb holds only the in-frame ones, with some missing. This table has some 130,000 clones, approximately 90% appearing once. The sequencing here drew on peripheral blood, taken on day 0 of AZD1222 vaccination. The rearrangement joins TRBV6-2 or TRBV6-3 to TRBJ1-2; D is uncertain. This receptor was identified in an adult in good health. CDR3: CASSSPSGYTF. The CDR3 DNA follows: TGTGCCAGCAGTTCCCCCTCTGGCTACACCTTC.